Included here is one TCR beta chain sequence, with context. The data are from a study of T cell changes during pregnancy in multiple sclerosis. There are 15 residues in the CDR3. Germline CDR1 and CDR2: LGHNT and FRNRAP. After removal of 2 bases from V and 9 bases from J, the junction contained 9 bases not matched to a gene. The protocol was immunoSEQ multiplex PCR, while the TCRdb copy is restricted to in-frame clones and leaves out a portion. This sample has tens of thousands of clones, with more than 80% found just once. The material sequenced was peripheral blood, taken in the third trimester of pregnancy. This sequence joins TRBV12-5 and TRBJ2-1; 8 bases agree with TRBD2. The TCR was taken from a female donor with multiple sclerosis, enrolled in a pregnancy study. The CDR3 bases are TGTGCTAGTGGTTTGTTACCGGGAGGGCCAACTGAGCAGTTCTTC. This encodes CASGLLPGGPTEQFF. The complete variable domain, with remaining parts taken from reference TRBV12-5 and TRBJ2-1, reads DARVTQTPRHKVTEMGQEVTMRCQPILGHNTVFWYRQTMMQGLELLAYFRNRAPLDDSGMPKDRFSAEMPDATLATLKIQPSEPRDSAVYFCASGLLPGGPTEQFFGPGTRLTVL.